This entry is about one T cell receptor (beta chain). Its antigen is not known. The data were obtained in a study of cytomegalovirus exposure and HLA in healthy donors. Overall study: The 120 validation repertoires, a later analysis reported, used the same platform as the 666 repertoires from the first cohort. Study-level points and caveats: The authors enumerated under 200 TCR beta chains as linked to cytomegalovirus. Reports credit the classifier with highly specific, highly sensitive diagnosis of cytomegalovirus status.

The donors belonged to the roughly 110-subject validation cohort, separate from the approximately 700-subject first cohort. Libraries were prepared by immunoSEQ multiplex PCR; TCRdb keeps only in-frame clonotypes and omits some of them. The data show 150,000 to 200,000 clones, 75% to 90% seen once. This CDR3 has 16 residues. Germline assignment: CDR1 SGHRS and CDR2 YFSETQ. Unmatched junction bases numbered 7, after V lost 4 bases and J lost 1 base. The TCR originated in a man between 18 and 29 years old in good health and CMV-seropositive. The chain uses TRBV5-1 and TRBJ2-1; 8 nucleotides match TRBD1. The sample taken for sequencing was PBMCs. The chain's CDR3 is CASSGGQGRSYNEQFF. Here the CDR3 DNA reads TGCGCCAGCAGCGGCGGACAGGGCAGGTCCTACAATGAGCAGTTCTTC.